This T cell receptor (beta chain) was sequenced during a study of blood T cell repertoires in COVID-19. The overall study: The cDNA or gDNA used as material had been derived from T cells, B-cell-depleted T cells, or PBMCs.

Sequencing used immunoSEQ multiplex PCR; TCRdb keeps in-frame clones, though not all of them. The sample has about 52,000 clones, nearly 90% seen once; the top ten hold 7% to 9%. CDR3 length: 15 residues. Trimming at V came to 3 bases and at J to 8 bases, leaving 11 bases not matched to a gene. Per germline, CDR1 DFQATT and CDR2 SNEGSKA (reference sequence). The clonotype originates from an older man with active or convalescent COVID-19. Sequencing was performed on peripheral blood. The rearrangement joins TRBV20-1 to TRBJ2-1; 9 bases are a match to TRBD2. The CDR3 loop reads CSASLAGSIEDEQFF. CDR3 coding DNA: TGCAGTGCTAGTCTAGCGGGGTCAATCGAGGATGAGCAGTTCTTC.